These 17 T cell receptor beta chains were sequenced from one sample in a study of blood T cell repertoires in COVID-19. The protocol was immunoSEQ multiplex PCR, while the TCRdb copy is restricted to in-frame clones and leaves out a portion. The sample lists about 120,000 clones, approximately 81% occurring once. Sequencing was performed on peripheral blood. The receptors stem from a woman of 80 years or more with acute or convalescent COVID-19.

The gene calls are TRBV5-1 and TRBJ1-6, with TRBD1 matching 8 bases. The CDR3 spans 16 residues. From germline, CDR1 is SGHRS and CDR2 YFSETQ. Trimming at V came to 2 bases and at J to 4 bases, leaving 5 bases not matched to a gene. The DNA of the CDR3 is TGCGCCAGCAGCTTTGCGGGGACAGGTTATAATTCACCCCTCCACTTT. Its translation is CASSFAGTGYNSPLHF.

The chain links TRBV2 to TRBJ1-5; D call uncertain. CDR1 is SNHLY, CDR2 FYNNEI, per germline. The CDR3 extends over 14 amino acids. The germline V and J ends were trimmed by 8 bases and 4 bases, with 15 bases remaining between them. CDR3 residues: CASQLGGRNQPQHF. CDR3 sequence (DNA): TGTGCCAGCCAGTTGGGAGGGCGAAATCAGCCCCAGCATTTT.

The chain has TRBV28 and TRBJ2-3; 10 bases agree with TRBD1. Per the germline V gene, CDR1 is MDHEN and CDR2 is SYDVKM. Germline trimming cut 6 bases from V and 3 bases from J; bases unmatched to any gene: 15. The CDR3 extends over 18 amino acids. CDR3 residues: CASSRGARQGARTDTQYF. The CDR3 nucleotides are TGTGCCAGCAGCCGGGGTGCGAGACAGGGGGCGAGGACAGATACGCAGTATTTT.

This chain links TRBV6-1 with TRBJ1-2; maybe TRBD1 (5 bases). The V and J ends lost 0 bases and 5 bases respectively, with 13 bases between them. This CDR3 has 15 amino acids. In germline, CDR1 is MNHNS, CDR2 SASEGT. CDR3 sequence: CASSEAVRAEYGYTF. The CDR3 DNA follows: TGTGCCAGCAGTGAAGCCGTCAGGGCCGAGTATGGCTACACCTTC.

Here the CDR3 reads CSASQMTEAFF. The CDR3, as DNA: TGCAGTGCTTCCCAGATGACAGAAGCTTTCTTT. The chain uses TRBV20-1 and TRBJ1-1; D is unclear. Germline V gene data show CDR1 as DFQATT and CDR2 as SNEGSKA (reference sequence). CDR3 length equals 11 residues. With 5 bases removed from V and 8 bases from J, the gap between germline ends came to 12 bases.

This clone was found a few times. The V gene is TRBV6-5, the J gene TRBJ1-2; 7 bases agree with TRBD1. After removal of 6 bases from V and 1 base from J, the junction contained 5 bases not matched to a gene. The CDR3 consists of 14 residues. Germline CDR1 and CDR2: MNHEY and SVGAGI. The CDR3 DNA follows: TGTGCCAGCAGCTACAGGGGATTTAACTATGGCTACACCTTC. As protein: CASSYRGFNYGYTF.

The rearrangement links TRBV18 to TRBJ2-2; no reliable D call. The CDR3 totals 16 residues. V dropped 3 bases and J dropped 5 bases, with 16 bases sitting between them. CDR1 KGHSH and CDR2 LQKENI come from the germline V gene. The CDR3 protein is CASSPIGVDVTGELFF. In nucleotides, the CDR3 is TGTGCCAGCTCACCCATCGGAGTCGACGTAACCGGGGAGCTGTTTTTT. Filled out from reference TRBV18 and TRBJ2-2, the complete variable domain reads NAGVMQNPRHLVRRRGQEARLRCSPMKGHSHVYWYRQLPEEGLKFMVYLQKENIIDESGMPKERFSAEFPKEGPSILRIQQVVRGDSAAYFCASSPIGVDVTGELFFGEGSRLTVL.

V usage is TRBV6-1 and J usage is TRBJ1-1; 9 nucleotides align to TRBD1. The V and J ends lost 3 bases and 5 bases, in that order; junction bases with no gene match: 7. Germline CDR1 MNHNS, CDR2 SASEGT. The CDR3 contains 15 residues. This CDR3 is CASSEGTGWGTEAFF. CDR3 DNA: TGTGCCAGCAGTGAGGGGACAGGGTGGGGTACTGAAGCTTTCTTT.

The gene calls are TRBV5-1 and TRBJ1-2, with 9 bases identical to TRBD1. The CDR3 contains 13 residues. The trim removed 4 bases at V and 8 bases at J, leaving 6 bases unmatched. Germline loops: CDR1 SGHRS, CDR2 YFSETQ. The chain's CDR3 is CASSGGQGRGYTF. CDR3 DNA: TGCGCCAGCAGCGGGGGACAGGGTCGCGGCTACACCTTC.

This chain joins TRBV19 and TRBJ2-1; 8 bases align to TRBD2. Germline V CDR1 and CDR2: LNHDA, SQIVND (reference sequence). This CDR3 is built from 15 residues. Trimming cost V 3 bases and J 2 bases; bases outside gene matches: 3. CDR3 sequence (DNA): TGTGCCAGTAGTATCCAACTAGCGGCCTACAATGAGCAGTTCTTC. This translates into CASSIQLAAYNEQFF. Full variable domain (remainder filled in from reference TRBV19 and TRBJ2-1): DGGITQSPKYLFRKEGQNVTLSCEQNLNHDAMYWYRQDPGQGLRLIYYSQIVNDFQKGDIAEGYSVSREKKESFPLTVTSAQKNPTAFYLCASSIQLAAYNEQFFGPGTRLTVL.

The chain links TRBV5-1 to TRBJ1-4; TRBD1 matches 8 bases. Germline V CDR1 and CDR2: SGHRS, YFSETQ. The CDR3 has 14 residues. Trimming cost V 5 bases and J 6 bases; bases outside gene matches: 6. Written as DNA, the CDR3 is TGCGCCAGCAGGTCCGGGACAGGAGATGAAAAACTGTTTTTT. Protein sequence: CASRSGTGDEKLFF. Supplemented by reference TRBV5-1 and TRBJ1-4, the full variable domain reads KAGVTQTPRYLIKTRGQQVTLSCSPISGHRSVSWYQQTPGQGLQFLFEYFSETQRNKGNFPGRFSGRQFSNSRSEMNVSTLELGDSALYLCASRSGTGDEKLFFGSGTQLSVL.

This chain connects TRBV29-1 to TRBJ2-3; 9 bases fit TRBD2. V was pared by 2 bases and J by 6 bases, with 15 bases of the junction left unmatched. CDR3 length: 17 residues. Germline V CDR1 and CDR2: SQVTM, ANQGSEA. The CDR3 DNA reads as TGCAGCGTTGAACTCGCGGGGGGGCCTTTAGGTCTGGATACGCAGTATTTT. Translation: CSVELAGGPLGLDTQYF.

The chain links TRBV3-1 (or the pseudogene TRBV3-2) to TRBJ1-6, with D unresolved. V dropped 1 base and J dropped 2 bases, with 18 bases sitting between them. In germline, CDR1 is LGHDT, CDR2 YNNKEL (reference sequence). This CDR3 comprises 19 residues. CDR3 nucleotide sequence: TGTGCCAGCAGCCAAGCCCCGGGAAGATATAACCCCTATAATTCACCCCTCCACTTT. This codes for CASSQAPGRYNPYNSPLHF.

This clone occurred a few times. This chain joins TRBV19 and TRBJ2-7, with unresolved D. The CDR3 has 11 amino acids. In germline, CDR1 is LNHDA, CDR2 SQIVND (reference sequence). The V and J ends lost 4 bases and 7 bases respectively, with 8 bases between them. Here the CDR3 reads CASSTYGEQYF. The CDR3 bases are TGTGCCAGTAGTACGTACGGGGAGCAGTACTTC.

The chain joins TRBV3-1 (or the pseudogene TRBV3-2) to TRBJ1-1; 8 positions match TRBD1. Germline V gene data show CDR1 as LGHDT and CDR2 as YNNKEL (reference sequence). CDR3 length: 13 amino acids. Trimming removed 4 bases from V and 3 bases from J; junction bases left unmatched: 1. The DNA for the CDR3 is TGTGCCAGCAGCCTGACAGGGGACACTGAAGCTTTCTTT. Its protein is CASSLTGDTEAFF.

This clone was found once. J is TRBJ2-1 and V is TRBV9, with 7 nucleotides matching TRBD2. The germline V gene encodes CDR1 SGDLS and CDR2 YYNGEE. V gave up 0 bases and J gave up 6 bases; unmatched junction bases: 6. The length of the CDR3 is 15 residues. CDR3 coding DNA: TGTGCCAGCAGCGTAGCCGGGGGAGGGACCAATGAGCAGTTCTTC. Amino acid sequence: CASSVAGGGTNEQFF.

V usage is TRBV5-6 and J usage is TRBJ2-1; 8 nucleotides match TRBD2. The CDR3 consists of 17 residues. Germline trimming cut 5 bases from V and 0 bases from J; bases unmatched to any gene: 10. Germline V gene sequence: CDR1 SGHDT, CDR2 YYEEEE. In DNA form, the CDR3 reads TGTGCCAGCAGTATGGAACTAGCGGCTAGCTCCTACAATGAGCAGTTCTTC. Translated, it gives CASSMELAASSYNEQFF. Full variable domain (missing parts from reference TRBV5-6 and TRBJ2-1): DAGVTQSPTHLIKTRGQQVTLRCSPKSGHDTVSWYQQALGQGPQFIFQYYEEEERQRGNFPDRFSGHQFPNYSSELNVNALLLGDSALYLCASSMELAASSYNEQFFGPGTRLTVL.